The TCR beta chain under discussion was sequenced for a study of OX40 agonist ivuxolimab in advanced cancers. Study details: Antecedent anti-PD-1, anti-PD-L1 or anti-CTLA-4 therapy was permissible, with about 40% having received some.

Germline CDR1 is GTSNPN and CDR2 is SVGIG (reference sequence). Trimming at V came to 4 bases and at J to 5 bases, leaving 7 bases not matched to a gene. The CDR3 loop spans 14 amino acids. Sequenced by immunoSEQ multiplex PCR; TCRdb stores in-frame clones only, minus some. The table has about 89,000 clones, around nine tenths seen once. The origin of this receptor is an adult with an advanced solid tumor such as melanoma, head and neck, liver or kidney cancer. Source: CD4+ or CD8+ T cells sorted from blood, taken in a trial of the OX40 agonist ivuxolimab. The V gene is TRBV30, the J gene TRBJ2-2, with 7 bases aligning to TRBD1. CDR3 residues: CAWNKGTETGELFF. DNA for the CDR3: TGTGCCTGGAATAAAGGGACAGAAACCGGGGAGCTGTTTTTT.